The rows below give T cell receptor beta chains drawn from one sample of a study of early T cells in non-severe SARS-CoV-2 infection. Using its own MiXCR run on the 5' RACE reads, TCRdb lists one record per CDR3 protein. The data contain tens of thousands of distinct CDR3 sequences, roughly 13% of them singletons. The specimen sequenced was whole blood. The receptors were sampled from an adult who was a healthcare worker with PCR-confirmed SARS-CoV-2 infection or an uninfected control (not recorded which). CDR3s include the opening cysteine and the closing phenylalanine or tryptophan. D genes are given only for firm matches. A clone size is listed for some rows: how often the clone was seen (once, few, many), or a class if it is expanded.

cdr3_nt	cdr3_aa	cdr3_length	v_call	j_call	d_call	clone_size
TGTGCCAGCAGTGACGGGTCTGGGGCCAACGTCCTGACTTTC	CASSDGSGANVLTF	14	TRBV6-4	TRBJ2-6	NA	NA
TGTGCCAGCAGTTACAACAGGGTGTTGTACTTC	CASSYNRVLYF	11	TRBV6-5	TRBJ2-7	NA	NA
TGTGCCAGCAGTCCGACGGTAGGATACGAGCAGTACTTC	CASSPTVGYEQYF	13	TRBV7-6	TRBJ2-7	NA	many
TGTGCCAGTAGTTTGGACGTTAATCAGCCCCAGCATTTT	CASSLDVNQPQHF	13	TRBV19	TRBJ1-5	NA	many
TGCAGCGTTGAAGACGGGGACAGGCGAAACCCCTACGAGCAGTACTTC	CSVEDGDRRNPYEQYF	16	TRBV29-1	TRBJ2-7	TRBD1	NA
TGTGCCAGCAGCTTGCATAGCGGAGGGGGAGAGACCCAGTACTTC	CASSLHSGGGETQYF	15	TRBV5-4	TRBJ2-5	NA	few
TGTGCCAGCAGTGAAGCGCGTAGTGTCACCCAGGGCCTGGCTTTCTTT	CASSEARSVTQGLAFF	16	TRBV2	TRBJ1-1	NA	many
TGCAGTGCTTATACGCAGGGGGCTGGCAATGAGCAGTTCTTC	CSAYTQGAGNEQFF	14	TRBV20-1	TRBJ2-1	TRBD1	NA
TGTGCCAGCAGTTTCCCAGCGGGGGCCAACAATGAGCAGTTCTTC	CASSFPAGANNEQFF	15	TRBV12-3/TRBV12-4	TRBJ2-1	TRBD2	few
TGTGCCAGCAGGGGCCAGAGCTCCTACAATGAGCAGTTCTTC	CASRGQSSYNEQFF	14	TRBV2	TRBJ2-1	NA	NA
TGTGCCAGCAGAATCACAGGGGCTTCGAACACCGGGGAGCTGTTTTTT	CASRITGASNTGELFF	16	TRBV2	TRBJ2-2	TRBD1	many
TGTGCCAGCGGAGCGCGTAATGAGCAGTTCTTC	CASGARNEQFF	11	TRBV6-5	TRBJ2-1	NA	few
TGCGCCAGCAGCTCCTCCCGGGACAGGGGTCCTACTTCCCCTCCTAGGGAGCAGTACTTC	CASSSSRDRGPTSPPREQYF	20	TRBV5-1	TRBJ2-7	TRBD1	NA
TGCAGCGTTGAAGATCGGGCCTACGAGCAGTACTTC	CSVEDRAYEQYF	12	TRBV29-1	TRBJ2-7	NA	many
TGTGCCACGCTTCCCGGGGAGCTGTTTTTT	CATLPGELFF	10	TRBV15	TRBJ2-2	NA	few
TGTGCCAGCAGCCAGACAGGGTTCCAGCCCCAGCATTTT	CASSQTGFQPQHF	13	TRBV7-2	TRBJ1-5	TRBD1	few
TGTGCCAGCAGCACAGGGGGGCAGGGTACCAACGAGCAGTACTTC	CASSTGGQGTNEQYF	15	TRBV9	TRBJ2-7	TRBD1	NA
TGCAGTGCTAGTTTAGCAGGAGCGGGGTCACCCCTCCACTTT	CSASLAGAGSPLHF	14	TRBV20-1	TRBJ1-6	NA	few
TGTGCCAGCAGCAAGCGGGGGAGCACAGATACGCAGTATTTT	CASSKRGSTDTQYF	14	TRBV6-5	TRBJ2-3	TRBD2	many
TGTGCCAGTAGTAACCGTCGAGAGACCCAGTACTTC	CASSNRRETQYF	12	TRBV19	TRBJ2-5	NA	NA
TGCGCCAGCAGACCCTTAGCGTCTAGCACAGATACGCAGTATTTT	CASRPLASSTDTQYF	15	TRBV5-1	TRBJ2-3	NA	many
TGTGCCAGCAGCCCAGGACTAGCGCCGTACAATGAGCAGTTCTTC	CASSPGLAPYNEQFF	15	TRBV3-1	TRBJ2-1	TRBD2	many
TGCAGTGCTATGACTAGCGGTAACAATGAGCAGTTCTTC	CSAMTSGNNEQFF	13	TRBV20-1	TRBJ2-1	TRBD2	few
TGTGCCAGCACTCGAGGGATCTCTAGCACAGATACGCAGTATTTT	CASTRGISSTDTQYF	15	TRBV2	TRBJ2-3	NA	few
TGTGCTAGCAGTTCCAGCTACCAAGAGACCCAGTACTTC	CASSSSYQETQYF	13	TRBV7-7	TRBJ2-5	NA	many
TGTGCCAGCAAGGGAACAGAGGGAGTCAAAAACATTCAGTACTTC	CASKGTEGVKNIQYF	15	TRBV6-1	TRBJ2-4	NA	many
TGCAGCGTTGAACGCCAGGGCAACACTGAAGCTTTCTTT	CSVERQGNTEAFF	13	TRBV29-1	TRBJ1-1	NA	few
TGTGCCAGCAGCCAGGGACTCCCCTCCTACAATGAGCAGTTCTTC	CASSQGLPSYNEQFF	15	TRBV7-3	TRBJ2-1	NA	many
TGCAGCGTTGCCGGGACTAGCGGGATTGGTGAGCAGTTCTTC	CSVAGTSGIGEQFF	14	TRBV29-1	TRBJ2-1	TRBD2	NA
TGTGCCTGGAGTGCTCTTCCCTGGACTAGCGGACAGCTCGGGGAGCAGTACTTC	CAWSALPWTSGQLGEQYF	18	TRBV30	TRBJ2-7	TRBD2	NA
TGTGCCAGCAGCTTGGGCTCGGGACAGTTCTCCTACGAGCAGTACTTC	CASSLGSGQFSYEQYF	16	TRBV11-2	TRBJ2-7	TRBD1	few
TGTGCCAGCAGTTCCAGGGGACAGGTCCAAGAGACCCAGTACTTC	CASSSRGQVQETQYF	15	TRBV13	TRBJ2-5	TRBD1	many
TGTGCCAGCAGATACCCTTGGTGGAGTAGCACAGATACGCAGTATTTT	CASRYPWWSSTDTQYF	16	TRBV7-2	TRBJ2-3	NA	NA
TGTGCCAGCAGCGAGGGGGACTATCCGGCAGATACGCAGTATTTT	CASSEGDYPADTQYF	15	TRBV9	TRBJ2-3	NA	NA
TGTGCCAGCAGCTTAGAAATAGGGAATGAGCAGTTCTTC	CASSLEIGNEQFF	13	TRBV11-2	TRBJ2-1	NA	few
TGCAGCGTTGAGGAGGGGGCGAGACAAACTAGCACAGATACGCAGTATTTT	CSVEEGARQTSTDTQYF	17	TRBV29-1	TRBJ2-3	NA	few
TGTGCCAGCAGCTTAGCGCGGGTATCTAGCACAGATACGCAGTATTTT	CASSLARVSSTDTQYF	16	TRBV7-2	TRBJ2-3	NA	few
TGCAGCGCCGCCCGGGACAGCAGCTCCTACGAGCAGTACTTC	CSAARDSSSYEQYF	14	TRBV29-1	TRBJ2-7	TRBD1	NA
TGCGCCAGCAGCCAAGGACAGGGGGCGGCTCAAGAGACCCAGTACTTC	CASSQGQGAAQETQYF	16	TRBV4-1	TRBJ2-5	TRBD1	few
TGTGCCAGCAGTTTTGGGACTAGCGGGACCACAGATACGCAGTATTTT	CASSFGTSGTTDTQYF	16	TRBV7-9	TRBJ2-3	TRBD2	many
TGTGCCAGCTCACTCACGACGGAGGGGAACACCATATATTTT	CASSLTTEGNTIYF	14	TRBV18	TRBJ1-3	NA	many
TGTGCCAGCAGCCCTAGAGGACAGGGAATGGGCAATGAGCAGTTCTTC	CASSPRGQGMGNEQFF	16	TRBV11-2	TRBJ2-1	TRBD1	NA
TGTGCCAGCAGCCCCGAAGGAGCAAGGGTTTCTACTAACTATGGCTACACCTTC	CASSPEGARVSTNYGYTF	18	TRBV3-1	TRBJ1-2	NA	NA
TGTGCTAGCAGCCCGAGAGAGACGGGCAACACCGGGGAGCTGTTTTTT	CASSPRETGNTGELFF	16	TRBV7-7	TRBJ2-2	NA	few
TGCGCCAGCAGTCCACAGGTGTTCTACCCGGGGGACACCATATATTTT	CASSPQVFYPGDTIYF	16	TRBV10-1	TRBJ1-3	NA	NA
TGTGCCAGCAGTTCCAGACAGGGGAACCAAGAGACCCATTACTTC	CASSSRQGNQETHYF	15	TRBV27	TRBJ2-5	TRBD1	NA